Listed below are T cell receptor beta chains from one sample, sequenced in a study of cytomegalovirus exposure and HLA in healthy donors. TCRdb's table, derived via immunoSEQ multiplex PCR, lists solely in-frame clones and lacks some. The sample consists of 200,000 to 250,000 clones, 70% of them appearing once. The sample consisted of PBMCs. Receptors originate from a middle-aged man in good health and CMV-seropositive. Each CDR3 is given with its conserved first and last residue. Each record gives: J gene, clone size, D gene, CDR3 length, V gene, CDR3 DNA, CDR3 protein. The D gene is left open where the match is weak. The size entry is marked missing in some rows and otherwise reads once, few, many or a size class.

>TRBJ2-7|NA|TRBD2|15|TRBV5-1
TGCGCCAGCAGCTGGACTAGCGGGGGGGTCTACGAGCAGTACTTC
CASSWTSGGVYEQYF
>TRBJ1-1|NA|NA|15|TRBV2
TGTGCCAGCAGCCCTTCGGGGGGAGAGAACACTGAAGCTTTCTTT
CASSPSGGENTEAFF
>TRBJ2-1|NA|TRBD2|14|TRBV2
TGTGCCAGCAGTGAAGCGCAAGGACTAGCGGTGCAGTTCTTC
CASSEAQGLAVQFF
>TRBJ1-1|few|TRBD1|15|TRBV10-1
TGCGCCAGCAGTGAGTACGGGACAGGGCACACTGAAGCTTTCTTT
CASSEYGTGHTEAFF
>TRBJ2-7|NA|NA|15|TRBV6-5
TGTGCCAGCAGTTACTCGGGCCTAGCTGCCTACGAGCAGTACTTC
CASSYSGLAAYEQYF
>TRBJ1-1|few|NA|14|TRBV6-1
TGTGCCAGCCGCCTTGGCTCTCAGATCCCTGAAGCTTTCTTT
CASRLGSQIPEAFF
>TRBJ2-7|NA|NA|18|TRBV28
TGTGCCAGCAGTTTATGGGGGGTGGGGGCGCCGGACGTATACGAGCAGTACTTC
CASSLWGVGAPDVYEQYF
>TRBJ2-3|NA|TRBD2|15|TRBV9
TGTGCCAGCAGCTCCCAGGGGCGGGGGGGGGATACGCAGTATTTT
CASSSQGRGGDTQYF
>TRBJ1-1|NA|TRBD1|16|TRBV9
TGTGCCAGCAGCGTTGACAGGGGCCAACTGAACACTGAAGCTTTCTTT
CASSVDRGQLNTEAFF
>TRBJ2-7|NA|TRBD1|15|TRBV9
TGTGCCAGCAGCGTAGATACCAGACAGGGGGGCGAGCAGTACTTC
CASSVDTRQGGEQYF
>TRBJ1-3|NA|NA|14|TRBV6-1
TGTGCCAGCAGTGTTCTCGGGGGTGGAAACACCATATATTTT
CASSVLGGGNTIYF
>TRBJ2-5|NA|NA|12|TRBV18
TGTGCCAGCTCTCCGGGGTTAGAGACCCAGTACTTC
CASSPGLETQYF
>TRBJ2-1|NA|NA|15|TRBV11-2
TGTGCCAGCAGCTTAGTTCTGGGCCGGAACAATGAGCAGTTCTTC
CASSLVLGRNNEQFF
>TRBJ1-3|NA|NA|17|TRBV18
TGTGCCAGCTCTCTAATTCCAGGGAAAACTTCAGGAAACACCATATATTTT
CASSLIPGKTSGNTIYF
>TRBJ1-2|NA|TRBD1|14|TRBV7-9
TGTGCCAGCAGCTTAGACAGGGGATTAGGCGGCTACACCTTC
CASSLDRGLGGYTF
>TRBJ2-2|NA|NA|14|TRBV2
TGTGCCAGCAGTACCGGGTCCAACACCGGGGAGCTGTTTTTT
CASSTGSNTGELFF
>TRBJ1-1|few|NA|13|TRBV19
TGTGCCAGTAGTAAACAGGGGAACACTGAAGCTTTCTTT
CASSKQGNTEAFF
>TRBJ2-3|NA|TRBD2|15|TRBV5-4
TGTGCCAGCAGCCGCGGGGCGGGGGGTTCAGATACGCAGTATTTT
CASSRGAGGSDTQYF
>TRBJ2-7|NA|NA|13|TRBV6-1
TGTGCCATTACAGGGAAGTTCTCCTACGAGCAGTACTTC
CAITGKFSYEQYF
>TRBJ2-5|NA|TRBD2|13|TRBV6-6
TGTGCCAGCAGTTACCGCGGGGGGGAGACCCAGTACTTC
CASSYRGGETQYF
>TRBJ1-5|NA|NA|13|TRBV5-4
TGTGCCAGTAGCCAGGATAGCAATCAGCCCCAGCATTTT
CASSQDSNQPQHF
>TRBJ1-1|NA|NA|17|TRBV27
TGTGCCAGCAGTCCCCGGGGGGGGCAATTGAGGGTGACTGAAGCTTTCTTT
CASSPRGGQLRVTEAFF
>TRBJ2-5|NA|NA|16|TRBV5-4
TGTGCCAGCAGCCCCCCAGGGGTGTCGGTCCAAGAGACCCAGTACTTC
CASSPPGVSVQETQYF
>TRBJ1-4|NA|TRBD1|12|TRBV28
TGTGCCAGGTCAAGGGGGCACGAAAAACTGTTTTTT
CARSRGHEKLFF
>TRBJ1-6|NA|NA|15|TRBV5-6
TGTGCCAGCAGCTTCGGGAACGGTTATAATTCACCCCTCCACTTT
CASSFGNGYNSPLHF
>TRBJ2-1|NA|NA|13|TRBV10-2
TGCGCCAGCAGTGAGTCGACTCAGTTTGAGCAGTTCTTC
CASSESTQFEQFF
>TRBJ2-4|NA|NA|15|TRBV15
TGTGCCACCAGCCCCTCCGGTCTAGCCAAAAACATTCAGTACTTC
CATSPSGLAKNIQYF
>TRBJ1-1|NA|TRBD1|13|TRBV6-1
TGTGCCAGCAGGCGCCAGGGACAGTCTGAAGCTTTCTTT
CASRRQGQSEAFF
>TRBJ2-7|few|TRBD1|16|TRBV4-2
TGTGCCAGCAGCCAGGACTTGACAGGGAGTTCCTACGAGCAGTACTTC
CASSQDLTGSSYEQYF
>TRBJ1-1|once|TRBD1|14|TRBV7-9
TGTTCCAGCAGCCAACAGGGGAAGAACACTGAAGCTTTCTTT
CSSSQQGKNTEAFF
>TRBJ1-2|NA|NA|15|TRBV14
TGTGCCAGCAGCCAAGATTTCCGCTACCTTGAAGGCTACACCTTC
CASSQDFRYLEGYTF
>TRBJ2-7|NA|TRBD1|15|TRBV4-1
TGCGCCAGCAGCCAAGACCCACAGGGGATCCGCGAGCAGTACTTC
CASSQDPQGIREQYF
>TRBJ2-7|NA|TRBD1|16|TRBV5-6
TGTGCCAGCAGCTTGGGTGGGACAGGGGGCTCCTACGAGCAGTACTTC
CASSLGGTGGSYEQYF
>TRBJ2-5|NA|NA|13|TRBV27
TGTGCCAGCAGTCTGGGGGGTCCGGGGACCCAGTACTTC
CASSLGGPGTQYF
>TRBJ1-6|NA|NA|15|TRBV9
TGTGCCAGCAGCGGCGGGGTACCCTATAATTCACCCCTCCACTTT
CASSGGVPYNSPLHF
>TRBJ2-2|few|TRBD2|15|TRBV7-9
TGTGCCAGCAGCAGCGCCGGGACTAGTCCCGGGGAGCTGTTTTTT
CASSSAGTSPGELFF
>TRBJ2-5|NA|TRBD2|17|TRBV5-1
TGCGCCAGCAGTTTGGGACTAGCGGGGGGCCTCCAAGAGACCCAGTACTTC
CASSLGLAGGLQETQYF
>TRBJ2-5|NA|TRBD2|15|TRBV6-4
TGTGCCAGCAGAGGACTAGCGGGGGAGGAAGAGACCCAGTACTTC
CASRGLAGEEETQYF
>TRBJ2-1|NA|TRBD2|15|TRBV4-2
TGTGCCAGCAGCCTACGGGGGGGAGATTACAATGAGCAGTTCTTC
CASSLRGGDYNEQFF
>TRBJ2-7|NA|TRBD2|18|TRBV19
TGTGCCAGTAGTATCCGCCCCGCTAGCGGGGGGCCTTCCTACGAGCAGTACTTC
CASSIRPASGGPSYEQYF
>TRBJ1-1|NA|NA|14|TRBV6-6
TGTGCCAGCAGTTTCCAGGGAACACGGACTGAAGCTTTCTTT
CASSFQGTRTEAFF
>TRBJ2-5|medium-sized|TRBD1|15|TRBV5-5
TGTGCCAGCAGCCCCGGGACAGGGGACCTGGAGACCCAGTACTTC
CASSPGTGDLETQYF
>TRBJ2-1|NA|TRBD1|19|TRBV19
TGTGCCAGTAGGTATCCGGGGACAGGGGGCGCGGACGGCCCCAATGAGCAGTTCTTC
CASRYPGTGGADGPNEQFF
>TRBJ1-5|NA|NA|14|TRBV6-1
TGTGCCAGCATCCGAGGGGGGGCTGGTCAGCCCCAGCATTTT
CASIRGGAGQPQHF
>TRBJ2-5|NA|TRBD1|13|TRBV29-1
TGCAGCGTCCGGGACAGGGTAACGGAGACCCAGTACTTC
CSVRDRVTETQYF
>TRBJ2-3|NA|NA|15|TRBV5-6
TGTGCCAGCAGACCGCGGCGGGGACGGACAGATACGCAGTATTTT
CASRPRRGRTDTQYF
>TRBJ2-5|NA|NA|14|TRBV27
TGTGCCAGCAGTTTAAGAGGGGGGGAAGAGACCCAGTACTTC
CASSLRGGEETQYF
>TRBJ1-6|NA|NA|16|TRBV2
TGTGCCAGCAGTGAGTTTGACAGCTCCTATAATTCACCCCTCCACTTT
CASSEFDSSYNSPLHF
>TRBJ1-5|NA|NA|9|TRBV6-4
TGTGCCCGATACAGGGCCCAGCATTTT
CARYRAQHF
>TRBJ2-1|NA|TRBD1|15|TRBV27
TGTGCCAGCAGTAAAGAGGGACAGGGGGCTGATGAGCAGTTCTTC
CASSKEGQGADEQFF